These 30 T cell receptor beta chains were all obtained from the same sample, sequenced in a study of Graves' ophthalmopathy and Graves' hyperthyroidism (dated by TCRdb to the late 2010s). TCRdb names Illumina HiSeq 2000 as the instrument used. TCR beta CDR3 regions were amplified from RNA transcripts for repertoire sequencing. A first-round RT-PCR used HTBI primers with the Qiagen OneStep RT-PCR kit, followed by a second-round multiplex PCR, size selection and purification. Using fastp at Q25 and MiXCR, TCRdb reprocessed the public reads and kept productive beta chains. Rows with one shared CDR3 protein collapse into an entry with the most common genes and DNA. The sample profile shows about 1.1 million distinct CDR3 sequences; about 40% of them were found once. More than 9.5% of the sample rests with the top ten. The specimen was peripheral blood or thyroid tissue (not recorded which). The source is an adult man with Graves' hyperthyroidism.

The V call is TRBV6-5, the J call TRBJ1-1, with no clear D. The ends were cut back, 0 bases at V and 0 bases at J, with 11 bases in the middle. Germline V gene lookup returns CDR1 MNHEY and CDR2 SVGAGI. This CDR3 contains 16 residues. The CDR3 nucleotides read TGTGCCAGCAGTTACTCACGGACGGAATTGAACACTGAAGCTTTCTTT. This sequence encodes CASSYSRTELNTEAFF.

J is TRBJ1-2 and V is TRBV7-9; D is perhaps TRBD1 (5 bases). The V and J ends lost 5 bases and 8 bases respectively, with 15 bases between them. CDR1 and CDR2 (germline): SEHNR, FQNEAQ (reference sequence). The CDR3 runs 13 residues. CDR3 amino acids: CASSQDRGEGYTF. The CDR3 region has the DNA TGTGCCAGCAGCCAAGATCGGGGGGAGGGCTACACCTTC.

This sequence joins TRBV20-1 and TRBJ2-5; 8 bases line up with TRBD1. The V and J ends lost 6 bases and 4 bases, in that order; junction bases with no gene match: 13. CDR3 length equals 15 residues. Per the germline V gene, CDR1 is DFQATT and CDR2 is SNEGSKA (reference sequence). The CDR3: CSAPRRQGSSETQYF. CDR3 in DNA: TGCAGTGCCCCTCGGCGACAGGGGAGTTCAGAGACCCAGTACTTC.

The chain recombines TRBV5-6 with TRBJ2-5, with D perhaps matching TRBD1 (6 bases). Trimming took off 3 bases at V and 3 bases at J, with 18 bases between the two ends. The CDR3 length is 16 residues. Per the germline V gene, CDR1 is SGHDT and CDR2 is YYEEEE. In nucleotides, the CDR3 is TGTGCCAGCAGCTCCAATAGAATAGGACAGAAAGAGACCCAGTACTTC. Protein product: CASSSNRIGQKETQYF.

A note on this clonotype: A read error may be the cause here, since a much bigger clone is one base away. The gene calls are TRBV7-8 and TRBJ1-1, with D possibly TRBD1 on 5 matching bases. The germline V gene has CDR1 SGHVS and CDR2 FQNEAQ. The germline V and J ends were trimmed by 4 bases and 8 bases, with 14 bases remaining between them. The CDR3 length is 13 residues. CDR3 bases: TGTGCCAGCAGCTCAGGGTATAACTGGGAAGCTTTCTTT. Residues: CASSSGYNWEAFF.

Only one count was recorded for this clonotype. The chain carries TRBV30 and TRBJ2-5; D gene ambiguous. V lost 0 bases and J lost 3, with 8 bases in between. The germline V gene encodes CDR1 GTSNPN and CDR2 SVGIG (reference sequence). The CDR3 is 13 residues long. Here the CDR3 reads CAWSVTDKETQYF. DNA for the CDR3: TGTGCCTGGAGTGTCACAGATAAAGAGACCCAGTACTTC.

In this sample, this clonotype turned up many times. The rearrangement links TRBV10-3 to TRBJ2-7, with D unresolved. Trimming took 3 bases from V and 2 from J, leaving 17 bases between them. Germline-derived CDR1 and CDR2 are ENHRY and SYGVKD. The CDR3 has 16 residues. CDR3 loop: CAISDLSGDSTYEQYF. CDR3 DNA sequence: TGTGCCATCAGTGATTTATCCGGAGATAGCACCTACGAGCAGTACTTC.

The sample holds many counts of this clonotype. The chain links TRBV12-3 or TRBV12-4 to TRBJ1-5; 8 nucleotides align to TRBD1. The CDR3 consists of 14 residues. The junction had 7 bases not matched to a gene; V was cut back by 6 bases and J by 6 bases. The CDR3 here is CASSKTGGSQPQHF. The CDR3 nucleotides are TGTGCCAGCAGCAAAACAGGGGGTAGTCAGCCCCAGCATTTT.

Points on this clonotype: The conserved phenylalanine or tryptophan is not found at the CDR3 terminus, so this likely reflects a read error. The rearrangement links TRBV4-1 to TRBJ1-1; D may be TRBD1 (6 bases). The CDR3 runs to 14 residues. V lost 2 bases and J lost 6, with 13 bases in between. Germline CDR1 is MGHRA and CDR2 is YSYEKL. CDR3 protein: CASSQRQEGPEAFL. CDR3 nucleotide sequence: TGCGCCAGCAGCCAAAGACAGGAGGGTCCTGAAGCTTTCCTT.

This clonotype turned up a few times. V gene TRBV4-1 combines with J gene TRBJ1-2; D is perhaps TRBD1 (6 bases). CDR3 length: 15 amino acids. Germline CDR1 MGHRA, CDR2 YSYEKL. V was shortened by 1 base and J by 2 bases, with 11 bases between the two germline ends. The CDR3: CASSQGGGRNYGYTF. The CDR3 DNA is TGCGCCAGCAGCCAAGGGGGGGGGCGGAACTATGGCTACACCTTC.

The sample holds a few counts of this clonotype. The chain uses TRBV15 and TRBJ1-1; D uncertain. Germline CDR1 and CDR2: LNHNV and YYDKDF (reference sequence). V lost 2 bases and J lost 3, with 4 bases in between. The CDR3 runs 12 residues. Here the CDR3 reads CATSRRDTEAFF. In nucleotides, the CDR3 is TGTGCCACCAGCAGAAGGGACACTGAAGCTTTCTTT.

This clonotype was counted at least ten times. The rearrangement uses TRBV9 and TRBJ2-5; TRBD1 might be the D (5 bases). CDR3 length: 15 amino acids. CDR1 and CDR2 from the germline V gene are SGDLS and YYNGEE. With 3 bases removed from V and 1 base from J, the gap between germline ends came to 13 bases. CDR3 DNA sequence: TGTGCCAGCAGCGGTGGGGCGGCAACCCAAGAGACCCAGTACTTC. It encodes CASSGGAATQETQYF.

The CDR3 DNA is TGTGCCAGCAGCCCGACAGCTAAAGAGACCCAGTACTTC. Translating gives CASSPTAKETQYF. This rearrangement joins TRBV7-9 to TRBJ2-5, with D tentatively TRBD1 (5 bases). Germline CDR1 SEHNR, CDR2 FQNEAQ (reference sequence). This CDR3 is 13 amino acids long. V dropped 5 bases and J dropped 3 bases, with 10 bases sitting between them. The whole variable domain, remainder taken from reference TRBV7-9 and TRBJ2-5, is DTGVSQNPRHKITKRGQNVTFRCDPISEHNRLYWYRQTLGQGPEFLTYFQNEAQLEKSRLLSDRFSAERPKGSFSTLEIQRTEQGDSAMYLCASSPTAKETQYFGPGTRLLVL.

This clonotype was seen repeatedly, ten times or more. CDR3 residues: CASSPSRQGASPLHF. CDR3 bases: TGTGCCAGCAGCCCTTCCCGACAGGGGGCCTCACCCCTCCACTTT. This rearrangement joins TRBV14 to TRBJ1-6, with TRBD1 matching 10 bases. Germline CDR1 is SGHDN and CDR2 is FVKESK. V was pared by 4 bases and J by 10 bases, with 7 bases of the junction left unmatched. The CDR3 has 15 residues.

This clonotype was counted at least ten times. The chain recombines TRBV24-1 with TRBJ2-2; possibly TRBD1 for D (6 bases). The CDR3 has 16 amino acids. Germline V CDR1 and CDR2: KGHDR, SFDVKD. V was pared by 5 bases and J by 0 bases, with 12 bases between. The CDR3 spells CATSGGQVTNTGELFF. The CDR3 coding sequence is TGTGCCACCAGTGGGGGACAAGTTACGAACACCGGGGAGCTGTTTTTT.

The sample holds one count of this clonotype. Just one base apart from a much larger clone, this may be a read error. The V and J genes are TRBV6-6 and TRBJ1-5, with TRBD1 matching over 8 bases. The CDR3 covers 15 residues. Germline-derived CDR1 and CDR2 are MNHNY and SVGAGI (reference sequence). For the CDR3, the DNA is TGTGCCAGCAGTCCACGGACAGGGAGAAATCAGTCCCAGCATTTT. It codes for CASSPRTGRNQSQHF.

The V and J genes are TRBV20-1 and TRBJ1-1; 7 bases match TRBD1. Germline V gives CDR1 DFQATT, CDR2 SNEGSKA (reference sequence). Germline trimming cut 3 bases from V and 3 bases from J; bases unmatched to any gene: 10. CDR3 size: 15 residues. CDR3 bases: TGCAGTGCTAGCGATCTGGGCAGGGGGGACACTGAAGCTTTCTTT. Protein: CSASDLGRGDTEAFF.

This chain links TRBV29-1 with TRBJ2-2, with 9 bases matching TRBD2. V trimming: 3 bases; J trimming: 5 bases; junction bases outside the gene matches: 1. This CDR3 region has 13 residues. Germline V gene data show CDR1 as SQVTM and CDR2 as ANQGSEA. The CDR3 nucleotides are TGCAGCGTTGACAGCGGGAGGACCGGGGAGCTGTTTTTT. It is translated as CSVDSGRTGELFF.

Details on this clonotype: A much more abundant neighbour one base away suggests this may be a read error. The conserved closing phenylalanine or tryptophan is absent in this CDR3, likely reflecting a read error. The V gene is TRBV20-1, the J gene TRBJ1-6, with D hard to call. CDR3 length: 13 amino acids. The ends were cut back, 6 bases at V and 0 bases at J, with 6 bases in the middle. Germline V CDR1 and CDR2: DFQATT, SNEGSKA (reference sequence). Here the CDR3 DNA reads TGCAGTGCCCCTCCCTCCTATAATTCACCCCTCCACTTG. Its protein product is CSAPPSYNSPLHL.

This CDR3 is CASSYTSQGRNTIYF. In DNA, the CDR3 is TGTGCCAGCAGTTACACCTCACAGGGTCGAAACACCATATATTTT. The chain employs TRBV6-6 and TRBJ1-3; D may be TRBD1 (6 bases). The CDR3 is made up of 15 amino acids. Germline lookup yields CDR1 MNHNY and CDR2 SVGAGI (reference sequence). Trimming removed 2 bases at V and 5 bases at J, with 13 bases between.

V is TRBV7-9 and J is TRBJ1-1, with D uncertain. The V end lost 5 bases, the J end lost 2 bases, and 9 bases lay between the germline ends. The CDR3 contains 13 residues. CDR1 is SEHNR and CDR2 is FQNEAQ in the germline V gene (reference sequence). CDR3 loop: CASSTTINTEAFF. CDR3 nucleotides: TGTGCCAGCAGCACTACTATAAACACTGAAGCTTTCTTT.

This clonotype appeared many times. This CDR3 is CASSLLAGQGIHEQYF. The CDR3 region has the DNA TGTGCCAGCAGCTTGTTGGCGGGACAGGGAATCCACGAGCAGTACTTC. The V gene is TRBV5-6, the J gene TRBJ2-7; 9 bases match TRBD1. Trimming removed 1 base from V and 5 bases from J; junction bases left unmatched: 10. Germline V lookup: CDR1 SGHDT, CDR2 YYEEEE. This CDR3 is 16 amino acids long.

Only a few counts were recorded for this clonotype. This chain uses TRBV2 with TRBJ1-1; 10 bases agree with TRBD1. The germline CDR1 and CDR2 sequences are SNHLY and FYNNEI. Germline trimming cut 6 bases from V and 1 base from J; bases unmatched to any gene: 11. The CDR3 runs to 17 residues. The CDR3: CASSDPSDRGPNTEAFF. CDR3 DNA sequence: TGTGCCAGCAGCGACCCATCTGACAGGGGGCCGAACACTGAAGCTTTCTTT.

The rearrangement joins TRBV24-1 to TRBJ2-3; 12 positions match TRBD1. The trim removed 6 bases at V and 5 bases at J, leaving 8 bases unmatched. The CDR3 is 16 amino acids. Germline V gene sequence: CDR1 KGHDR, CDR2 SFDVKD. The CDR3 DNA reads TGTGCCACCAGTTTGGGGACAGGGGGCGCAGAAGATACGCAGTATTTT. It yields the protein CATSLGTGGAEDTQYF.

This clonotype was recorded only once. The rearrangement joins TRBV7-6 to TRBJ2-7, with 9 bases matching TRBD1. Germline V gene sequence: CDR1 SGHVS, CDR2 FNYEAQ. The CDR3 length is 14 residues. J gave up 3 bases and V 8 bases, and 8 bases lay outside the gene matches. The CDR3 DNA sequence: TGTGCCAGCGAACCCGGGACAGGGCACTACGAGCAGTACTTC. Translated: CASEPGTGHYEQYF.

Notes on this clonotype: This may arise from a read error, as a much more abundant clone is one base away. The CDR3 DNA reads as TGTGCCATCAGTGCGAGTGGGAGAGGCCAAGAGCAGTACTTC. Its protein product is CAISASGRGQEQYF. This rearrangement joins TRBV10-3 to TRBJ2-7, with TRBD2 as a possible D gene (5 bases). Trimming stripped 4 bases from V and 7 bases from J, with 17 bases between. Per germline, CDR1 ENHRY and CDR2 SYGVKD. The length of the CDR3 is 14 residues.

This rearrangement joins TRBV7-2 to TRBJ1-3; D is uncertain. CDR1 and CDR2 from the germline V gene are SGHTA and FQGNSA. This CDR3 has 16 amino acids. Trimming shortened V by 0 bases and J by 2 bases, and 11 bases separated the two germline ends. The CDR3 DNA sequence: TGTGCCAGCAGCTTAGCGGGTATCGGGGCTGGAAACACCATATATTTT. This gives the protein CASSLAGIGAGNTIYF.

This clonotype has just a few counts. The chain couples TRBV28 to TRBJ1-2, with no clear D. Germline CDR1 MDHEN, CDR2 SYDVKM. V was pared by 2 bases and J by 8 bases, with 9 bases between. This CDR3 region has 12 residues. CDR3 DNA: TGTGCCAGCAGTTTACCGGGTGGCGGCTACACCTTC. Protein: CASSLPGGGYTF.

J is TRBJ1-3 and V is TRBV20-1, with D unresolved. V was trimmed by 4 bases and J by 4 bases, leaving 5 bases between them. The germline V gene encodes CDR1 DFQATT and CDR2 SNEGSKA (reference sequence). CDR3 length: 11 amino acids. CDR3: CSATTGNTIYF. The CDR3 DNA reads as TGCAGTGCTACGACAGGAAACACCATATATTTT.

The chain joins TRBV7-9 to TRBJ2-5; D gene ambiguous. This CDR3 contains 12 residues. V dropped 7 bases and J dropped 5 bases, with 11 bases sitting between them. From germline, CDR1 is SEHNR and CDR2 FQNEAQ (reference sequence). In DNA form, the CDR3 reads TGTGCCAGCACTCTGTTGGAGGAGACCCAGTACTTC. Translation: CASTLLEETQYF.